The T cell receptor (beta chain) described here comes from a study of memory CD4+ T cells and cytomegalovirus serostatus. Across the whole study: Of the healthy Belgian adults, nine or ten were CMV seropositive and 24 seronegative.

The sort gate was single viable CD3+CD4+CD8-CD45RO+ cells for memory CD4+ T cells. The CDR3 loop spans 12 amino acids. Trimming left V 6 bases short and J 4 bases short, with 9 bases between. The germline V gene encodes CDR1 SNHLY and CDR2 FYNNEI. In the authors' workflow: After removing out-of-frame reads, 2,204,828 distinct TCRbeta sequences remained. The protocol was immunoSEQ multiplex PCR, while the TCRdb copy is restricted to in-frame clones and leaves out a portion. Clonal size and the V and J genes are those of that table, whereas D and trimming came from the DNA. The sample includes about 39,000 clones, 75% to 80% of them seen just once. This clone was picked up a small number of times.

The chain couples TRBV2 to TRBJ1-2; tentative D call: TRBD1 (6 bases). Sequencing was performed on memory CD4+ T cells from blood. The origin of this receptor is an adult in good health and CMV-seronegative. CDR3 residues: CASRGGAYGYTF. CDR3 nucleotide sequence: TGTGCCAGCAGAGGGGGAGCCTATGGCTACACCTTC.